This passage covers 10 T cell receptor beta chains from one sample sequenced in a study of technical replicates of blood from four donors. Only in-frame clones appear in the TCRdb table, and some are missing; sequencing was by immunoSEQ multiplex PCR. Here the sample spans some 79,000 clones, 90% to 95% being singletons. Sample: T cells isolated from PBMCs. These receptors were obtained from a human donor in good health.

The table lists this clone with a count of one. The chain joins TRBV5-6 to TRBJ2-3, with TRBD2 matching 7 bases. Trimming cost V 9 bases and J 0 bases; bases outside gene matches: 10. CDR1 is SGHDT and CDR2 is YYEEEE in the germline V gene. CDR3 length: 15 residues. The CDR3 here is CATRVGGVSTDTQYF. The CDR3 DNA follows: TGTGCCACGAGGGTGGGGGGGGTCAGCACAGATACGCAGTATTTT.

The V call is TRBV18, the J call TRBJ2-5, with D maybe TRBD1 (6 bases). Germline V gene sequence: CDR1 KGHSH, CDR2 LQKENI. The CDR3 has 18 residues. V was shortened by 0 bases and J by 0 bases, with 17 bases between the two germline ends. The CDR3 here is CASSPPITGNLNQETQYF. In DNA form, the CDR3 reads TGTGCCAGCTCACCACCAATAACAGGGAATCTAAACCAAGAGACCCAGTACTTC.

The rearrangement links TRBV14 to TRBJ2-5; the D gene is possibly TRBD1 (6 bases). The CDR3 loop spans 16 amino acids. Germline V gene sequence: CDR1 SGHDN, CDR2 FVKESK. V lost 4 bases and J 1 base, leaving 16 bases between the germline ends. The CDR3 is CASSLRLTGPQETQYF. CDR3 DNA sequence: TGTGCCAGCAGCCTCCGACTGACAGGTCCCCAAGAGACCCAGTACTTC.

V usage is TRBV7-9 and J usage is TRBJ1-5; D might be TRBD1 (5 bases). Germline V gene lookup returns CDR1 SEHNR and CDR2 FQNEAQ (reference sequence). CDR3 length: 14 amino acids. V was pared by 4 bases and J by 1 base, with 8 bases between. CDR3: CASSSGGSNQPQHF. For the CDR3, the DNA is TGTGCCAGCAGCTCCGGGGGGAGCAATCAGCCCCAGCATTTT.

The V call is TRBV4-1, the J call TRBJ1-1; D is possibly TRBD1 (6 bases). This CDR3 spans 13 amino acids. Deletions cut 4 bases from V and 5 bases from J, with 11 bases between. CDR1 is MGHRA and CDR2 is YSYEKL in the germline V gene. As DNA, the CDR3 is TGCGCCAGCAGCCCCGTGGGACAAACTGAAGCTTTCTTT. Amino acid sequence: CASSPVGQTEAFF.

The chain joins TRBV29-1 to TRBJ2-3; 10 bases match TRBD2. This CDR3 has 12 residues. Germline assignment: CDR1 SQVTM and CDR2 ANQGSEA. Trimming cost V 5 bases and J 10 bases; bases outside gene matches: 6. CDR3 region: CSVTIGLAAQYF. For the CDR3, the DNA is TGCAGCGTTACCATCGGACTAGCGGCGCAGTATTTT.

The rearrangement links TRBV28 to TRBJ1-4, with D unresolved. Germline loops: CDR1 MDHEN, CDR2 SYDVKM. Trimming shortened V by 5 bases and J by 8 bases, and 18 bases separated the two germline ends. The CDR3 loop spans 15 amino acids. The chain's CDR3 is CASSPPPGSVEKLFF. The CDR3 coding sequence is TGTGCCAGCAGTCCACCCCCGGGGTCAGTCGAAAAACTGTTTTTT.

Here the CDR3 DNA reads TGTGCCAGCTCACCGACCGCGGATTTAACCTACGAGCAGTACTTC. It specifies CASSPTADLTYEQYF. V gene TRBV18 combines with J gene TRBJ2-7; D call uncertain. Trimming pared 3 bases from V and 2 bases from J, leaving 14 bases between. Germline assignment: CDR1 KGHSH and CDR2 LQKENI. The CDR3 contains 15 residues.

The chain joins TRBV6-6 to TRBJ2-7; maybe TRBD1 (5 bases). V was trimmed by 8 bases and J by 3 bases, leaving 11 bases between them. From germline, CDR1 is MNHNY and CDR2 SVGAGI (reference sequence). The CDR3 totals 12 residues. This CDR3 is CASGAGFYEQYF. The CDR3 DNA reads TGTGCCAGCGGGGCAGGTTTCTACGAGCAGTACTTC.

This chain joins TRBV27 and TRBJ2-3; 11 positions agree with TRBD2. The CDR3 is 15 residues long. V was clipped by 10 bases and J by 4 bases; unmatched bases: 10. Germline V gene data show CDR1 as MNHEY and CDR2 as SMNVEV (reference sequence). CDR3 loop: CATLGPSGRPDTQYF. The CDR3 DNA is TGTGCCACCCTTGGCCCTAGCGGGAGGCCAGATACGCAGTATTTT.